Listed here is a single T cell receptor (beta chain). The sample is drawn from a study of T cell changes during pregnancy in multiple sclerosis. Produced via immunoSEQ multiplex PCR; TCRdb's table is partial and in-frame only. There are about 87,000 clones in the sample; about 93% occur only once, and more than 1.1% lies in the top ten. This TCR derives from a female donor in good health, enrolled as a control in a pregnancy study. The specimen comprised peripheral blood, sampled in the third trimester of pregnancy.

This CDR3 reads CASRSGTSLYNEQFF. As DNA, the CDR3 is TGTGCCAGCCGCTCCGGGACTAGCCTGTACAATGAGCAGTTCTTC. This chain connects TRBV4-2 to TRBJ2-1, with 9 nucleotides matching TRBD2. Per germline, CDR1 LGHNA and CDR2 YNFKEQ. V lost 8 bases, J lost 4 bases, and 9 bases stayed unmatched. There are 15 residues in the CDR3.